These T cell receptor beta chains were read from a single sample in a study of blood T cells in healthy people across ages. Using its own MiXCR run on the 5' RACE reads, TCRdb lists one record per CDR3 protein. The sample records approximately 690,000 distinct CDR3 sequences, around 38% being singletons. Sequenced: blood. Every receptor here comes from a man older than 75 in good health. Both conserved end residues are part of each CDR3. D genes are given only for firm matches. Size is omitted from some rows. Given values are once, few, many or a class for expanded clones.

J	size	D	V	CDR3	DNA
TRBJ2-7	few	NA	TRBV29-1	CSVENNEGYNEQYF	TGCAGCGTTGAAAATAATGAGGGCTACAATGAGCAGTACTTC
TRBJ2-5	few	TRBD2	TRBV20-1	CSASPPGLQSGTQYF	TGCAGTGCTAGTCCACCGGGACTACAATCGGGGACCCAGTACTTC
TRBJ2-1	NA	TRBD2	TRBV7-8	CATSMTSRVDEQFF	TGTGCCACCAGCATGACTAGCCGGGTGGATGAGCAGTTCTTC
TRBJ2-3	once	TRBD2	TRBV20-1	CSAPSGRTSDTQYF	TGCAGTGCCCCTAGCGGGAGGACCTCAGATACGCAGTATTTT
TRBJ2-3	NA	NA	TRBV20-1	CSASPTETDTDTQYF	TGCAGTGCTAGCCCGACAGAGACTGACACAGATACGCAGTATTTT
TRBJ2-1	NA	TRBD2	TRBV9	CASSVALAGYNEQFF	TGTGCCAGCAGCGTAGCCCTAGCGGGTTACAATGAGCAGTTCTTC
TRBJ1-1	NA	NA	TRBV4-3	CASSQIGGTEAFF	TGCGCCAGCAGCCAGATCGGGGGAACTGAAGCTTTCTTT
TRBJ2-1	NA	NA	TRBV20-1	CCAATGTHYNEQFF	TGCTGTGCGGCGACAGGGACTCACTACAATGAGCAGTTCTTC
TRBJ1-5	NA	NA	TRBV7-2	CASSGGVIVNQPQHF	TGTGCCAGCAGCGGAGGGGTTATTGTCAATCAGCCCCAGCATTTT
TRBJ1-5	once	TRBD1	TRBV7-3	CASSSQGGRPQHF	TGTGCCAGCAGCTCCCAGGGGGGGAGGCCCCAGCATTTT
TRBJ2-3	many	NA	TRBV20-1	CSAIPLDRPSLADTQYF	TGCAGTGCTATCCCATTAGACAGGCCTAGTTTGGCAGATACGCAGTATTTT
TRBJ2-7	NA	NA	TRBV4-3	CASSQLTGDEQYF	TGCGCCAGCAGCCAACTAACAGGAGACGAGCAGTACTTC
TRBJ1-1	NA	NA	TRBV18	CASSPLGEAFF	TGTGCCAGCTCACCGCTCGGGGAAGCTTTCTTT
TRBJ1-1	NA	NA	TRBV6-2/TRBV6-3	CASSYVRTEAFF	TGTGCCAGCAGTTACGTCCGGACTGAAGCTTTCTTT
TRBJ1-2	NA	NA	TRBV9	CASSGNQGHNGYTF	TGTGCCAGCAGCGGGAACCAGGGACATAATGGCTACACCTTC
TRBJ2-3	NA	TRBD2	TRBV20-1	CSAARLADPFGTDTQYF	TGCAGTGCTGCCCGACTAGCGGACCCCTTCGGTACAGATACGCAGTATTTT
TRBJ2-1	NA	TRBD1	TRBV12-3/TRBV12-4	CASNLNRGIYNEQFF	TGTGCCAGCAACCTGAACAGGGGTATCTACAATGAGCAGTTCTTC
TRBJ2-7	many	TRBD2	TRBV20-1	CSASGGSGRYEQYF	TGCAGTGCTTCGGGGGGGTCAGGCCGCTACGAGCAGTACTTC
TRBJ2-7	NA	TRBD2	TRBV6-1	CASSGEKGLATYEQYF	TGTGCCAGCAGTGGAGAAAAAGGACTAGCGACCTACGAGCAGTACTTC
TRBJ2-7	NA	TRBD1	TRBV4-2	CASSQDGRGGSGEQYF	TGTGCCAGCAGCCAAGATGGTCGAGGGGGCTCGGGTGAGCAGTACTTC
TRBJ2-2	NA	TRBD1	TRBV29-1	CSVVGQGANTGELFF	TGCAGCGTTGTGGGACAGGGGGCGAACACCGGGGAGCTGTTTTTT
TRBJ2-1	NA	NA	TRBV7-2	CASSETAGTLQNEQFF	TGTGCCAGCAGTGAAACCGCCGGGACTTTACAAAATGAGCAGTTCTTC
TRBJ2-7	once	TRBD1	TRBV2	CASYPGQGYNEQYF	TGTGCCAGCTACCCGGGACAGGGCTACAATGAGCAGTACTTC
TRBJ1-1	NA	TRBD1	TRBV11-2	CASSLVRQGLLAGTEAFF	TGTGCCAGCAGCTTAGTACGACAGGGGCTGCTCGCGGGCACTGAAGCTTTCTTT
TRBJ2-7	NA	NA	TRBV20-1	CSARGPGYSYEQYF	TGCAGTGCTAGAGGTCCCGGGTATTCCTACGAGCAGTACTTC
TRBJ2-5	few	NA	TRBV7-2	CASQLVFQETQYF	TGTGCCAGCCAATTGGTTTTCCAAGAGACCCAGTACTTC
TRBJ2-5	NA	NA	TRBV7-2	CASSQRRVETQYF	TGTGCCAGCAGCCAGAGGAGGGTGGAGACCCAGTACTTC
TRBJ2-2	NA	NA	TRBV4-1	CASSQKSNRQSPGLSTGELFF	TGCGCCAGCAGCCAAAAAAGTAATCGACAGAGTCCTGGACTCTCAACCGGGGAGCTGTTTTTT
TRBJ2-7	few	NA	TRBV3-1	CASSQAAGYEQYF	TGTGCCAGCAGCCAAGCAGCCGGCTACGAGCAGTACTTC
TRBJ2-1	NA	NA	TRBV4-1	CASSQGTWGNTYNEQFF	TGCGCCAGCAGCCAGGGGACTTGGGGGAATACCTACAATGAGCAGTTCTTC
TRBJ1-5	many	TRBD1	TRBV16	CASSQSGTGDGPQHF	TGTGCCAGCAGCCAATCCGGGACAGGGGATGGGCCCCAGCATTTT
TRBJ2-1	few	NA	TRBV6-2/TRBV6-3	CAATGSSSYNEQFF	TGTGCCGCGACGGGGTCCAGCTCCTACAATGAGCAGTTCTTC